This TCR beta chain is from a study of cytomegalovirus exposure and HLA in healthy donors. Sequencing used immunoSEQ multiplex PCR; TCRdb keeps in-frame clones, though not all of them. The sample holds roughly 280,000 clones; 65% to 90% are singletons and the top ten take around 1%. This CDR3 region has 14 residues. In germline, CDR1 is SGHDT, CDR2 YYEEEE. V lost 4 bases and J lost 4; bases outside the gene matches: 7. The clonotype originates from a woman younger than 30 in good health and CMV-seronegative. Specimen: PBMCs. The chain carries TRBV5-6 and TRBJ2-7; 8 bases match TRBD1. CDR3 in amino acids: CASSVDRGVYEQYF. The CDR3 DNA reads TGTGCCAGCAGCGTAGACAGGGGTGTGTACGAGCAGTACTTC.